This entry is about one T cell receptor beta chain. Original processing methods: Scientists estimated how many nucleated cells there were by amplifying reference gene primers. TCRdb keeps only in-frame clones here, not all; method: immunoSEQ multiplex PCR. The V and J calls and clone size are taken from that table; D and trimming were inferred from the DNA. Here the sample spans about 310,000 clones, roughly 90% being singletons. These data are taken from a study of blood T cell repertoires in COVID-19. Turning to the study itself: The study drew acute and convalescent COVID-19 samples from the United States, Italy and Spain.

Those enrolled in Seattle joined during active infection and were followed longitudinally afterward. CDR3 length equals 16 residues. V was clipped by 3 bases and J by 3 bases; unmatched bases: 9. From germline, CDR1 is SGHTA and CDR2 FQGTGA. This TCR came from a woman aged 40-49 years with COVID-19, enrolled during active disease. Sequencing input: peripheral blood. J is TRBJ2-3 and V is TRBV7-3, with 7 bases that match TRBD1. This chain's CDR3 is CASSFDLAGGTDTQYF. In DNA form, the CDR3 reads TGTGCCAGCAGCTTTGACTTGGCAGGGGGTACAGATACGCAGTATTTT.